One sample yielded the 16 T cell receptor beta chains listed below, sequenced in a study of cytomegalovirus exposure and HLA in healthy donors (dated by TCRdb to about 2017). Receptor libraries were prepared by the immunoSEQ multiplex PCR assay. A mixture of 60 forward primers for TCR Vbeta segments and 13 reverse primers for TCR Jbeta segments was used in the multiplex PCR. The source is immuneACCESS, and TCRdb retained only in-frame sequences with V and J called. Part of the clones is not carried over; for the studies checked, unresolved V genes explain less than half of this, and the remainder is unexplained. Within this sample are 100,000 to 150,000 clones, with approximately 80% of them counted one time only. The ten largest clones add up to about 2.4% of the sample. The sequenced material came from PBMCs. Receptors were obtained from a middle-aged woman in good health and CMV-seronegative.

The chain has TRBV10-3 and TRBJ1-2; D may be TRBD1 (5 bases). The CDR3 consists of 15 residues. V lost 0 bases to trimming and J lost 0 bases, with 8 bases between them. Germline values: CDR1 ENHRY, CDR2 SYGVKD. In DNA form, the CDR3 reads TGTGCCATCAGTGAGTCGGTGACAGCTAACTATGGCTACACCTTC. Translating gives CAISESVTANYGYTF.

In this sample, this clone turned up a few times. The gene calls are TRBV11-2 and TRBJ2-1, with D hard to call. This CDR3 has 14 residues. CDR1 SGHAT and CDR2 FQNNGV come from the germline V gene. V lost 1 base and J lost 10, with 14 bases in between. CDR3 coding DNA: TGTGCCAGCAGCTTAGGGTTGTCGGGTTACGAGCAGTTCTTC. Its translation: CASSLGLSGYEQFF.

The genes are TRBV28 and TRBJ2-7; D call uncertain. Trimming cost V 6 bases and J 2 bases, with 5 bases left between them. The germline V gene encodes CDR1 MDHEN and CDR2 SYDVKM. There are 11 residues in the CDR3. CDR3 DNA: TGTGCCAGCAGCCACACCTACGAGCAGTACTTC. Translation gives CASSHTYEQYF.

The V call is TRBV25-1, the J call TRBJ1-3; TRBD1 matches at 9 bases. The CDR3 has 16 residues. Germline CDR1 is MGHDK and CDR2 is SYGVNS. V gave up 6 bases and J gave up 5 bases; unmatched junction bases: 11. CDR3 sequence: CASRPTGGGRRNTIYF. The CDR3 region has the DNA TGTGCCAGCAGGCCGACAGGGGGAGGTCGGAGAAACACCATATATTTT. Supplemented by reference TRBV25-1 and TRBJ1-3, the full variable domain reads EADIYQTPRYLVIGTGKKITLECSQTMGHDKMYWYQQDPGMELHLIHYSYGVNSTEKGDLSSESTVSRIRTEHFPLTLESARPSHTSQYLCASRPTGGGRRNTIYFGEGSWLTVV.

The chain combines TRBV6-5 with TRBJ2-3; 9 bases map to TRBD2. This CDR3 has 14 amino acids. The V and J ends lost 7 bases and 3 bases, in that order; junction bases with no gene match: 5. CDR1 is MNHEY and CDR2 is SVGAGI in the germline V gene. In DNA form, the CDR3 reads TGTGCCAGCAAACCGACTAGCGGAACAGATACGCAGTATTTT. This translates into CASKPTSGTDTQYF.

The rearrangement joins TRBV4-2 to TRBJ2-3, with unresolved D. This CDR3 comprises 14 residues. Trimming cost V 1 base and J 3 bases, with 8 bases left between them. In germline, CDR1 is LGHNA, CDR2 YNFKEQ. The CDR3 region is CASSQGLVTDTQYF. The CDR3 DNA reads TGTGCCAGCAGCCAAGGGCTAGTAACAGATACGCAGTATTTT.

This chain links TRBV19 with TRBJ1-1; D perhaps matches TRBD1 (5 bases). Germline V gives CDR1 LNHDA, CDR2 SQIVND (reference sequence). The CDR3 sequence is 16 residues long. V was trimmed by 2 bases and J by 2 bases, leaving 15 bases between them. The CDR3 spells CASSISGRVPNTEAFF. Here the CDR3 DNA reads TGTGCCAGTAGTATATCTGGCAGGGTTCCAAACACTGAAGCTTTCTTT.

The chain joins TRBV7-8 to TRBJ2-7, with 13 bases identical to TRBD2. V lost 5 bases to trimming and J lost 4 bases; unmatched junction nucleotides: 8. The germline gives CDR1 SGHVS, CDR2 FQNEAQ. This CDR3 contains 16 residues. CDR3 loop: CASSPKTSGRNYEQYF. The CDR3 nucleotides read TGTGCCAGCAGCCCTAAGACTAGCGGGAGGAATTACGAGCAGTACTTC.

This clone has a single count. The chain has TRBV2 and TRBJ2-1; weak D call: TRBD2 (5 bases). V lost 4 bases and J lost 0, with 10 bases in between. From germline, CDR1 is SNHLY and CDR2 FYNNEI. This CDR3 spans 15 amino acids. The CDR3 region is CASSAGFSSYNEQFF. Written as DNA, the CDR3 is TGTGCCAGCAGTGCGGGGTTTAGCTCCTACAATGAGCAGTTCTTC.

CDR3: CASSQLGQGSYEQYF. As DNA, the CDR3 is TGTGCCAGCAGCCAGCTGGGACAGGGATCCTACGAGCAGTACTTC. The rearrangement joins TRBV14 to TRBJ2-7; 9 nucleotides align to TRBD1. V lost 3 bases to trimming and J lost 1 base; unmatched junction nucleotides: 4. This CDR3 is built from 15 residues. In germline, CDR1 is SGHDN, CDR2 FVKESK. Complete variable domain (other parts from reference TRBV14 and TRBJ2-7): EAGVTQFPSHSVIEKGQTVTLRCDPISGHDNLYWYRRVMGKEIKFLLHFVKESKQDESGMPNNRFLAERTGGTYSTLKVQPAELEDSGVYFCASSQLGQGSYEQYFGPGTRLTVT.

The V gene is TRBV18, the J gene TRBJ2-5; perhaps TRBD1 as D (6 bases). V lost 6 bases, J lost 3 bases, and 11 bases lay in between. There are 13 residues in the CDR3. Germline CDR1 reads KGHSH; CDR2 reads LQKENI. CDR3 sequence (DNA): TGTGCCAGCTCGCCTCGACAGGAAGAGACCCAGTACTTC. Protein product: CASSPRQEETQYF.

This clone was seen a single time. CDR3 bases: TGTGCCACCAGCGTACAACAGGAGCCTGTGTCCGAAGCTTTCTTT. Encoded protein: CATSVQQEPVSEAFF. The chain couples TRBV15 to TRBJ1-1; TRBD1 might be the D (5 bases). V was cut by 5 bases and J by 8 bases, with 21 bases left in between. This CDR3 spans 15 amino acids. Looked up from germline, CDR1 is LNHNV and CDR2 is YYDKDF (reference sequence).

The V and J genes are TRBV7-9 and TRBJ1-4; D is unclear. Trimming stripped 0 bases from V and 9 bases from J, with 5 bases between. The CDR3 sequence is 12 residues long. CDR1 SEHNR and CDR2 FQNEAQ come from the germline V gene (reference sequence). The CDR3, as DNA: TGTGCCAGCAGCTTAGCTGAGAAAAAACTGTTTTTT. This encodes CASSLAEKKLFF. Full variable domain (missing parts from reference TRBV7-9 and TRBJ1-4): DTGVSQNPRHKITKRGQNVTFRCDPISEHNRLYWYRQTLGQGPEFLTYFQNEAQLEKSRLLSDRFSAERPKGSFSTLEIQRTEQGDSAMYLCASSLAEKKLFFGSGTQLSVL.

V and J are TRBV10-3 and TRBJ1-2, with 7 bases lining up with TRBD1. The CDR3 sequence is 17 residues long. In germline, CDR1 is ENHRY, CDR2 SYGVKD. Trimming at V came to 3 bases and at J to 0 bases, leaving 10 bases not matched to a gene. The CDR3, as DNA: TGTGCCATCAGTGATTACCGGGACAGAATAACTAACTATGGCTACACCTTC. Its protein is CAISDYRDRITNYGYTF.

This chain uses TRBV18 with TRBJ2-5, with 15 bases that match TRBD2. The CDR3 has 15 amino acids. V dropped 2 bases and J dropped 5; count of bases not matched to a gene: 0. Germline CDR1 is KGHSH and CDR2 is LQKENI. CDR3 sequence (DNA): TGTGCCAGCTCACCAGGACTAGCGGGGGGGGAGACCCAGTACTTC. Encoded protein: CASSPGLAGGETQYF.

V gene TRBV19 combines with J gene TRBJ1-6; D possibly corresponds to TRBD1 (5 bases). Trimming shortened V by 6 bases and J by 10 bases, and 16 bases separated the two germline ends. CDR1 is LNHDA and CDR2 is SQIVND in the germline V gene (reference sequence). The CDR3 spans 14 residues. The CDR3: CASSLDKAHSPLHF. The CDR3 region has the DNA TGTGCCAGTAGCCTGGACAAGGCCCACTCACCCCTCCACTTT.